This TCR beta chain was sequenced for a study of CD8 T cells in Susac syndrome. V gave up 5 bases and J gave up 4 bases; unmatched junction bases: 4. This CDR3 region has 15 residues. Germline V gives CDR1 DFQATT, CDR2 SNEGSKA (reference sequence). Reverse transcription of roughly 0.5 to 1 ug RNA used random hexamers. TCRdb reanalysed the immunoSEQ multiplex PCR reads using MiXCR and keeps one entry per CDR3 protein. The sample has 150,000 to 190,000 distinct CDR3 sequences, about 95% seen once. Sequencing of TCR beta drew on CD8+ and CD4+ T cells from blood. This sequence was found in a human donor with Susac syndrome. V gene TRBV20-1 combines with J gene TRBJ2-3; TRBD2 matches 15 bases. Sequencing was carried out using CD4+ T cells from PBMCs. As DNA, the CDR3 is TGCAGTGCTTCGGGACTAGCGGGGGGCTCAGATACGCAGTATTTT. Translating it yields CSASGLAGGSDTQYF.